This passage covers 23 T cell receptor beta chains from one sample sequenced in a study of response to subunit inactivated influenza vaccine. Each CDR3 protein gets one entry after TCRdb re-called the RT-PCR reads with MiXCR. The data contain approximately 520,000 distinct CDR3 sequences, approximately 15% of them singletons. Here the sequenced sample was CD4+ T cells sorted from PBMCs, taken less than 25 months after vaccination. The receptors come from a man aged 50-75 years who received an inactivated influenza vaccine.

This clonotype was counted a few times. The genes are TRBV5-6 and TRBJ2-3; D might be TRBD1 or TRBD2, each matching 6 bases. CDR1 is SGHDT and CDR2 is YYEEEE in the germline V gene. This CDR3 is built from 13 residues. The V gene lost 4 bases and the J gene lost 1 base, with 7 bases spanning the gap. CDR3 in amino acids: CASSGGRTDTQYF. The CDR3 coding sequence is TGTGCCAGCAGCGGGGGGCGCACAGATACGCAGTATTTT.

The chain combines TRBV20-1 with TRBJ1-5, with a weak D call TRBD1 (5 bases). Trimming took off 3 bases at V and 0 bases at J, with 9 bases between the two ends. The CDR3 is made up of 14 amino acids. CDR1 and CDR2 from the germline V gene are DFQATT and SNEGSKA (reference sequence). The DNA for the CDR3 is TGCAGTGCTAGTCCGGGGGATAGCAATCAGCCCCAGCATTTT. Its protein product is CSASPGDSNQPQHF.

J is TRBJ2-1 and V is TRBV14; TRBD2 aligns across 7 bases. Per germline, CDR1 SGHDN and CDR2 FVKESK. V lost 5 bases, J lost 3 bases, and 16 bases stayed unmatched. This CDR3 contains 18 residues. DNA of the CDR3: TGTGCCAGCAGCGCTAGGGGTAGGTTCCGGGGGGACTACAATGAGCAGTTCTTC. It translates to CASSARGRFRGDYNEQFF. Based on the CDR3 plus reference TRBV14 and TRBJ2-1, the full variable domain is EAGVTQFPSHSVIEKGQTVTLRCDPISGHDNLYWYRRVMGKEIKFLLHFVKESKQDESGMPNNRFLAERTGGTYSTLKVQPAELEDSGVYFCASSARGRFRGDYNEQFFGPGTRLTVL.

The V call is TRBV18, the J call TRBJ1-4, with 10 bases matching TRBD1. The germline gives CDR1 KGHSH, CDR2 LQKENI. V lost 4 bases to trimming and J lost 10 bases; unmatched junction nucleotides: 9. The CDR3 contains 15 residues. The DNA of the CDR3 is TGTGCCAGCTCACGTTCCGGGACAGGGGAAGGAAAACTGTTTTTT. This codes for CASSRSGTGEGKLFF.

This clonotype was found many times. The chain is built from TRBV5-5 and TRBJ2-1; 9 bases fit TRBD1. From germline, CDR1 is SGHKS and CDR2 YYEKEE (reference sequence). The CDR3 is 15 amino acids. V lost 2 bases to trimming and J lost 1 base; unmatched junction nucleotides: 1. The CDR3 spells CASSFGTGSYNEQFF. In DNA form, the CDR3 reads TGTGCCAGCAGCTTCGGGACAGGGTCCTACAATGAGCAGTTCTTC.

This clonotype was observed a handful of times. This chain joins TRBV10-2 and TRBJ1-1; 8 bases agree with TRBD1. This CDR3 is built from 15 residues. In germline, CDR1 is WSHSY, CDR2 SAAADI. The ends lost 3 bases at V and 3 bases at J; junction bases unmatched: 6. The CDR3 bases are TGCGCCAGCAGTGAAGGGGACAGGTTTTACACTGAAGCTTTCTTT. Translation: CASSEGDRFYTEAFF.

This chain connects TRBV6-1 to TRBJ2-1; tentatively, D is TRBD1 or TRBD2 (5 bases each). This CDR3 spans 14 amino acids. Trimming pared 6 bases from V and 0 bases from J, leaving 9 bases between. Germline loops: CDR1 MNHNS, CDR2 SASEGT. CDR3 in amino acids: CASSGDLSYNEQFF. CDR3 bases: TGTGCCAGCAGCGGGGACCTCTCCTACAATGAGCAGTTCTTC.

The chain is built from TRBV5-1 and TRBJ2-5; possible D gene TRBD1, 5 bases. The CDR3 sequence is 13 residues long. The germline V gene has CDR1 SGHRS and CDR2 YFSETQ. V shed 1 base and J shed 5 bases, with 9 bases lying between them. The CDR3 DNA reads TGCGCCAGCAGCTTGAGCAGGGTTGAGACCCAGTACTTC. Translated: CASSLSRVETQYF.

This clonotype was observed a handful of times. The chain combines TRBV12-3 or TRBV12-4 with TRBJ1-5; D ambiguous. The CDR3 covers 14 residues. With 2 bases removed from V and 7 bases from J, the gap between germline ends came to 12 bases. The CDR3 loop is CASSLIAGEQPQHF. Here the CDR3 DNA reads TGTGCCAGCAGTTTAATAGCCGGGGAGCAGCCCCAGCATTTT.

The chain couples TRBV12-3 or TRBV12-4 to TRBJ2-1; 7 nucleotides align to TRBD2. With 1 base clipped from V and 4 bases from J, the junction kept 7 bases outside the gene matches. The length of the CDR3 is 16 residues. As DNA, the CDR3 is TGTGCCAGCAGTTTAGATAGCGGGTTAGGGTACAATGAGCAGTTCTTC. This codes for CASSLDSGLGYNEQFF.

The chain couples TRBV7-8 to TRBJ2-5; D not resolved. The V and J ends lost 6 bases and 0 bases respectively, with 5 bases between them. The CDR3 has 12 residues. CDR1 and CDR2 from the germline V gene are SGHVS and FQNEAQ. The chain's CDR3 is CASRRYQETQYF. The DNA of the CDR3 is TGTGCCAGCAGGCGGTACCAAGAGACCCAGTACTTC.

This chain links TRBV27 with TRBJ2-7; D assignment may be TRBD1 or TRBD2 (5 bases each). V was clipped by 7 bases and J by 4 bases, with 14 bases between them. Germline values: CDR1 MNHEY, CDR2 SMNVEV (reference sequence). The CDR3 contains 13 residues. In nucleotides, the CDR3 is TGTGCCAGCATGCTTGTTGGGGGATACGAGCAGTACTTC. This encodes CASMLVGGYEQYF.

This clonotype was observed a few times. The J gene is TRBJ2-7, the V gene TRBV7-3, with D perhaps TRBD2 (6 bases). Trimming stripped 1 base from V and 0 bases from J, with 10 bases between. CDR1 is SGHTA and CDR2 is FQGTGA in the germline V gene. This CDR3 is 15 amino acids long. The CDR3 reads CASSLMAGSSYEQYF. In DNA, the CDR3 is TGTGCCAGCAGCTTAATGGCGGGAAGCTCCTACGAGCAGTACTTC. Drawing the rest from reference TRBV7-3 and TRBJ2-7, the complete variable domain is GAGVSQTPSNKVTEKGKYVELRCDPISGHTALYWYRQSLGQGPEFLIYFQGTGAADDSGLPNDRFFAVRPEGSVSTLKIQRTERGDSAVYLCASSLMAGSSYEQYFGPGTRLTVT.

This clonotype was found a few times. CDR3 protein: CASSQVRIRREDTGELFF. DNA for the CDR3: TGTGCCAGCAGCCAAGTTCGGATACGGAGAGAGGACACCGGGGAGCTGTTTTTT. The V gene is TRBV14, the J gene TRBJ2-2; no firm D call. There are 18 residues in the CDR3. Germline loops: CDR1 SGHDN, CDR2 FVKESK. Trimming removed 1 base at V and 3 bases at J, with 18 bases between.

The chain has TRBV5-8 and TRBJ1-3; D is undetermined. This CDR3 is 15 amino acids long. Trimming left V 5 bases short and J 0 bases short, with 12 bases between. The germline CDR1 and CDR2 sequences are SGHTS and YDEGEE. CDR3 in DNA: TGTGCCAGCAGTACTGGGTTGAACTCTGGAAACACCATATATTTT. Amino acid sequence: CASSTGLNSGNTIYF.

This clonotype occurred a few times. This rearrangement joins TRBV11-3 to TRBJ2-5; TRBD2 matches 11 bases. Losses at the gene ends were 2 bases for V and 7 bases for J; bases not matched to a gene: 0. Germline V gene lookup returns CDR1 SGHNT and CDR2 YENEEA. This CDR3 is 13 amino acids long. The CDR3 is CASSLTSGGTQYF. The DNA for the CDR3 is TGTGCCAGCAGCTTAACTAGCGGGGGGACCCAGTACTTC.

This chain joins TRBV5-1 and TRBJ1-1; D is undetermined. V was cut by 0 bases and J by 2 bases, with 11 bases left in between. The germline CDR1 and CDR2 sequences are SGHRS and YFSETQ. The CDR3 length is 15 residues. In DNA form, the CDR3 reads TGCGCCAGCAGCTTGGCGGCAGAAGTAAACACTGAAGCTTTCTTT. Translated: CASSLAAEVNTEAFF.

The chain joins TRBV6-5 to TRBJ1-5, with D possibly matching TRBD1 (6 bases). V was pared by 0 bases and J by 0 bases, with 6 bases between. Per the germline V gene, CDR1 is MNHEY and CDR2 is SVGAGI. The CDR3 is 15 residues long. CDR3 protein: CASSYSDSSNQPQHF. In nucleotides, the CDR3 is TGTGCCAGCAGTTACTCGGACAGTAGCAATCAGCCCCAGCATTTT.

The chain uses TRBV6-5 and TRBJ1-2; TRBD1 matches 9 bases. Germline values: CDR1 MNHEY, CDR2 SVGAGI. The CDR3 is 16 amino acids. The V and J ends lost 0 bases and 3 bases, in that order; junction bases with no gene match: 5. The CDR3 protein is CASSYSNTGGDYGYTF. In nucleotides, the CDR3 is TGTGCCAGCAGTTACTCCAACACAGGGGGCGACTATGGCTACACCTTC.

This chain uses TRBV7-9 with TRBJ1-3; possible D gene TRBD1, 6 bases. In germline, CDR1 is SEHNR, CDR2 FQNEAQ (reference sequence). CDR3 size: 15 residues. V lost 5 bases and J lost 0, with 11 bases in between. In DNA form, the CDR3 reads TGTGCCAGCAGCGCGACAGGTTTCTCTGGAAACACCATATATTTT. Encoded protein: CASSATGFSGNTIYF.

This clonotype came up a few times. The CDR3 region is CASSTSTAYEQYF. The CDR3 bases are TGTGCCAGTAGTACCTCGACAGCCTACGAGCAGTACTTC. This sequence joins TRBV19 and TRBJ2-7; tentatively, D is TRBD1 (5 bases). Trimming removed 4 bases from V and 2 bases from J, with 9 bases in between. The CDR3 is 13 amino acids. Germline CDR1 is LNHDA and CDR2 is SQIVND (reference sequence).

This clonotype was seen only a few times. The chain is built from TRBV3-1 and TRBJ1-2; TRBD1 aligns across 9 bases. The CDR3 runs 14 residues. Germline V gives CDR1 LGHDT, CDR2 YNNKEL (reference sequence). V shed 3 bases and J 5 bases; nucleotides not matched to a gene: 4. The CDR3 loop reads CASSQRTGDYGYTF. The CDR3 DNA follows: TGTGCCAGCAGCCAGAGGACAGGGGATTATGGCTACACCTTC.

The count of this clonotype is one. The J gene is TRBJ2-4, the V gene TRBV15; TRBD1 agrees at 7 bases. This CDR3 is 14 amino acids long. The V gene's germline CDR1 is LNHNV and CDR2 YYDKDF (reference sequence). V was pared by 4 bases and J by 13 bases, with 13 bases of the junction left unmatched. The CDR3 DNA reads TGTGCCACCAGCATCCCGGACCGGGACAGATCCCAGTACTTC. Its protein is CATSIPDRDRSQYF.